This TCR beta chain was profiled in a study of T cells after yellow fever vaccination. General study points: Clonotypes shared by both compartments, CD4 and CD8, made up a small share.

CDR3 size: 13 residues. The germline V gene has CDR1 SGHTA and CDR2 FQGTGA. The ends were cut back, 5 bases at V and 4 bases at J, with 8 bases in the middle. TCRdb re-analysed the 5' RACE reads in MiXCR, keeping a single row per CDR3 protein. Of 500,000 to 650,000 distinct CDR3 sequences listed, approximately 16% were seen once; the top ten hold about 18%. As regards this clonotype: Its antigen is undetermined.

The TCR comes from a man younger than 30 who received the YFV17D yellow fever vaccine. The sequencing used PBMCs, collected less than 6 days after the first yellow fever vaccination. J is TRBJ2-2 and V is TRBV7-3; D gene ambiguous. The CDR3 DNA reads TGTGCCAGCAGCACTCAGAGCACCGGGGAGCTGTTTTTT. The encoded protein is CASSTQSTGELFF.